A single TCR beta chain is shown here with its context. Its specificity is not known. Sequencing was performed with immunoSEQ multiplex PCR; in TCRdb, only in-frame clones are kept and a portion is missing. The sample lists some 41,000 clones, around 92% occurring once. This sample is drawn from a study of OX40 agonist ivuxolimab in advanced cancers. In the study overall: Among those treated, three patients had partial responses, one with hepatocellular carcinoma and two with cutaneous melanoma.

General study findings and limits: Specificity for antigen went undetermined in the expanded peripheral T cells.

The CDR3 extends over 15 amino acids. Germline V gene data show CDR1 as SGHRS and CDR2 as YFSETQ. V shed 3 bases, J shed 2 bases, and the junction held 6 bases outside the gene matches. This chain uses TRBV5-1 with TRBJ2-3, with TRBD1 matching over 7 bases. The sample consisted of CD4+ or CD8+ T cells sorted from blood, taken in a trial of the OX40 agonist ivuxolimab. This TCR was recovered from an adult with an advanced solid tumor such as melanoma, head and neck, liver or kidney cancer. CDR3 coding DNA: TGCGCCAGCAGCTACCGGGACAGCCTCACAGATACGCAGTATTTT. This sequence encodes CASSYRDSLTDTQYF. Looking up the rest from reference TRBV5-1 and TRBJ2-3 gives the full variable domain: KAGVTQTPRYLIKTRGQQVTLSCSPISGHRSVSWYQQTPGQGLQFLFEYFSETQRNKGNFPGRFSGRQFSNSRSEMNVSTLELGDSALYLCASSYRDSLTDTQYFGPGTRLTVL.